This T cell receptor beta chain was identified during a study of T-cell reconstitution after alpha-beta-depleted transplantation in children. Unique molecular identifiers tagged the TCRbeta library. Using its own MiXCR run on the PCR reads, TCRdb lists one record per CDR3 protein. The sample contains hundreds of thousands of distinct CDR3 sequences, approximately 24% of which appear only once. Germline assignment: CDR1 MDHEN and CDR2 SYDVKM. The CDR3 runs 14 residues. Trimming pared 3 bases from V and 0 bases from J, leaving 8 bases between. The rearrangement links TRBV28 to TRBJ1-2; tentative D call: TRBD1 (5 bases). The sequence derives from a female patient between 2 and 15 years old who had a stem cell transplant for congenital amegakaryocytic thrombocytopenia, so the T cells may come from the graft donor. The sequencing used PBMCs, mostly from graft donor cells, collected 360 days after TCRalphabeta/CD19-depleted stem cell transplant. The CDR3 DNA follows: TGTGCCAGCAGTTTTGGGGGTGCTAACTATGGCTACACCTTC. Translation: CASSFGGANYGYTF.